Each of the 17 T cell receptor beta chains below was sequenced from the same sample in a study of T cells in Graves' hyperthyroidism and ophthalmopathy. What was amplified from RNA transcripts were TCR beta CDR3 regions. In the first-round RT-PCR of the TCR CDR3, the HTBI primer set was used. TCRdb re-derived calls from the multiplex PCR reads in MiXCR, one entry per CDR3 protein. In the table there are about 420,000 distinct CDR3 sequences, more than 15% of which are singletons. The sample taken for sequencing was blood. The receptors were sampled from a young woman with Graves' hyperthyroidism.

This clonotype was counted between two and nine times. The chain combines TRBV5-1 with TRBJ1-2; the D gene is possibly TRBD1 (5 bases). The CDR3 consists of 13 residues. Germline assignment: CDR1 SGHRS and CDR2 YFSETQ. Trimming stripped 4 bases from V and 8 bases from J, with 15 bases between. This CDR3 is CASSRGFLGGYTF. The CDR3 bases are TGCGCCAGCAGCAGGGGATTCTTAGGCGGCTACACCTTC.

This clonotype has a handful of counts. The J gene is TRBJ2-7, the V gene TRBV7-9, with D possibly being TRBD1 or TRBD2 (5 bases each). Per the germline V gene, CDR1 is SEHNR and CDR2 is FQNEAQ (reference sequence). There are 16 residues in the CDR3. V dropped 2 bases and J dropped 5 bases, with 19 bases sitting between them. The chain's CDR3 is CASSLLPGQGLDEQYF. The CDR3, as DNA: TGTGCCAGCAGCTTACTTCCGGGGCAGGGTCTCGACGAGCAGTACTTC. Full variable domain (remainder filled in from reference TRBV7-9 and TRBJ2-7): DTGVSQNPRHKITKRGQNVTFRCDPISEHNRLYWYRQTLGQGPEFLTYFQNEAQLEKSRLLSDRFSAERPKGSFSTLEIQRTEQGDSAMYLCASSLLPGQGLDEQYFGPGTRLTVT.

This clonotype appeared a few times. This chain uses TRBV12-5 with TRBJ2-7, with a tentative D call TRBD1 (6 bases). Trimming took 6 bases from V and 7 from J, leaving 10 bases between them. This CDR3 spans 11 amino acids. CDR1 is LGHNT, CDR2 FRNRAP, per germline. CDR3 protein: CASGPQGEQYF. CDR3 sequence (DNA): TGTGCTAGTGGCCCACAGGGAGAGCAGTACTTC.

This rearrangement joins TRBV3-1 to TRBJ2-1; 14 bases fit TRBD2. CDR3 length: 16 amino acids. J lost 8 bases, V lost 8 bases, and 11 bases had no gene match. Germline values: CDR1 LGHDT, CDR2 YNNKEL (reference sequence). In nucleotides, the CDR3 is TGTGCCAGCTGTCTGGGACTAGCGGGAGTTGTGGATGAGCAGTTCTTC. This encodes CASCLGLAGVVDEQFF.

This chain joins TRBV19 and TRBJ1-1, with D possibly being TRBD1 (5 bases). CDR1 is LNHDA, CDR2 SQIVND, per germline (reference sequence). The CDR3 runs 14 residues. V was pared by 6 bases and J by 1 base, with 12 bases between. CDR3 sequence: CASRNRLRNTEAFF. In DNA, the CDR3 is TGTGCCAGTAGAAACAGGTTGCGGAACACTGAAGCTTTCTTT.

This chain links TRBV10-2 with TRBJ2-5, with D possibly matching TRBD2 (5 bases). In germline, CDR1 is WSHSY, CDR2 SAAADI. The CDR3 length is 15 residues. V gave up 5 bases and J gave up 11 bases, with 24 bases separating them. CDR3 coding DNA: TGCGCCAGCAGTCGGTTTGGGAGCGAGCGGCAGGAGCAGTACTTC. Protein product: CASSRFGSERQEQYF.

J is TRBJ2-1 and V is TRBV24-1; D gene ambiguous. The J call may be mistaken, given a closer DNA end match to TRBJ2-7. Per the germline V gene, CDR1 is KGHDR and CDR2 is SFDVKD. The length of the CDR3 is 16 residues. The CDR3 loop reads CATSDKYKGGYNEQYF. In DNA, the CDR3 is TGTGCCACCAGTGATAAGTACAAGGGCGGCTACAATGAGCAGTACTTC.

This clonotype was detected ten times or more. The gene calls are TRBV7-2 and TRBJ1-1, with a tentative D call TRBD1 (5 bases). CDR1 is SGHTA, CDR2 FQGNSA, per germline. The CDR3 covers 15 residues. Trimming took 3 bases from V and 7 from J, leaving 18 bases between them. As DNA, the CDR3 is TGTGCCAGCAGCTTGCAGGGTGTCACGGAGCGTGAAGCTTTCTTT. Its protein product is CASSLQGVTEREAFF.

The table lists this clonotype with many counts. The rearrangement joins TRBV5-1 to TRBJ2-7, with a weak D call TRBD2 (6 bases). Deletions cut 3 bases from V and 6 bases from J, with 19 bases between. The CDR3 totals 15 residues. CDR1 SGHRS and CDR2 YFSETQ come from the germline V gene. The CDR3 region is CASSSTLSQGGEQYF. The CDR3 nucleotides are TGCGCCAGCAGCTCAACCTTAAGTCAGGGAGGCGAGCAGTACTTC.

A note on this clonotype: One base away lies a much larger clone, so this may be a sequencing read error. The CDR3 region is CASSLYGGNTEASF. For the CDR3, the DNA is TGCGCCAGCAGCTTGTACGGGGGGAACACTGAAGCTTCCTTT. This chain links TRBV5-1 with TRBJ1-1; TRBD1 is a possible D gene (5 bases). The CDR3 has 14 residues. Per the germline V gene, CDR1 is SGHRS and CDR2 is YFSETQ.

The J gene is TRBJ2-5, the V gene TRBV28; 7 nucleotides agree with TRBD2. J lost 3 bases, V lost 8 bases, and 9 bases had no gene match. The CDR3 loop spans 14 amino acids. Germline CDR1 and CDR2: MDHEN and SYDVKM. CDR3 sequence: CASGRAIREETQYF. As DNA, the CDR3 is TGTGCCAGCGGGAGGGCCATCCGAGAAGAGACCCAGTACTTC.

This clonotype was found many times. The genes are TRBV25-1 and TRBJ1-1; D is ambiguous. This CDR3 is 13 amino acids long. V lost 3 bases to trimming and J lost 1 base, with 6 bases between them. Germline assignment: CDR1 MGHDK and CDR2 SYGVNS. CDR3 sequence: CASSDTPNTEAFF. The CDR3 bases are TGTGCCAGCAGTGATACGCCGAACACTGAAGCTTTCTTT.

This chain connects TRBV7-9 to TRBJ2-7, with D tentatively TRBD1 (6 bases). The CDR3 runs 14 residues. The V gene's germline CDR1 is SEHNR and CDR2 FQNEAQ (reference sequence). V shed 4 bases and J shed 3 bases, with 13 bases lying between them. CDR3 in DNA: TGTGCCAGCAGCTCCCAGACAGGCATCTACGAGCAGTACTTC. Translation: CASSSQTGIYEQYF.

This clonotype was counted many times. CDR3 sequence: CASRFTLSGRTEAFF. In nucleotides, the CDR3 is TGTGCCAGCAGATTCACCCTTTCGGGGCGAACTGAAGCTTTCTTT. The chain joins TRBV27 to TRBJ1-1; D is possibly TRBD1 (5 bases). V was pared by 6 bases and J by 5 bases, with 19 bases between. There are 15 residues in the CDR3. Germline CDR1 reads MNHEY; CDR2 reads SMNVEV (reference sequence).

The genes are TRBV4-3 and TRBJ2-3, with 10 bases aligning to TRBD2. The CDR3 loop spans 22 amino acids. CDR1 LGHNA and CDR2 YSLEER come from the germline V gene. Trimming took 2 bases from V and 2 from J; bases not matched to a gene: 22. Here the CDR3 DNA reads TGCGCCAGCAGCCAATCCACATGGGGGACTAGCGTGCGGGTAACTCACACAGATACGCAGTATTTT. It yields the protein CASSQSTWGTSVRVTHTDTQYF.

This clonotype has a handful of counts. This chain connects TRBV5-4 to TRBJ2-7; D is perhaps TRBD2 (7 bases). Germline V gene lookup returns CDR1 SGHNT and CDR2 YYREEE (reference sequence). The CDR3 has 14 residues. The V end lost 2 bases, the J end lost 6 bases, and 15 bases lay between the germline ends. Written as DNA, the CDR3 is TGTGCCAGCAGCTTCTCAAGGGGGGGCTCCGAGCAGTACTTC. This translates into CASSFSRGGSEQYF.

V usage is TRBV9 and J usage is TRBJ2-1; perhaps TRBD1 as D (5 bases). The germline V gene encodes CDR1 SGDLS and CDR2 YYNGEE. The CDR3 spans 21 residues. Deletions cut 0 bases from V and 5 bases from J, with 30 bases between. The CDR3 region has the DNA TGTGCCAGCAGCGTAGGAGCTCTTACCACAGGCAGCCACTATGGGAACAATGAGCAGTTCTTC. It is translated as CASSVGALTTGSHYGNNEQFF.